This TCR beta chain was identified in a study of blood T cells in healthy people across ages. A second PCR, run for about 6 to 12 cycles, used a sample-barcoded 5' primer plus a J-beta primer mix. TCRdb re-derived calls from the 5' RACE reads in MiXCR, one entry per CDR3 protein. The data hold approximately 780,000 distinct CDR3 sequences, with roughly 26% observed a single time. Worth noting for this clonotype: Its matching antigen is unknown.

General observations from the study: The study found more naive CD4+ cells and higher diversity in long-lived than aged donors. Researchers report that TCR beta diversity correlated strongly with naive T cell percentage.

The V end was cut by 0 bases, the J end by 6 bases, with 11 bases between. The germline CDR1 and CDR2 sequences are MNHEY and SVGAGI. The CDR3 runs 14 residues. The data were also submitted as part of a second study, on T cells of mothers and their children.

The receptor comes from a boy aged 5-17 years in good health. The sequencing sample was made of blood. This chain links TRBV6-5 with TRBJ1-1; perhaps TRBD1 as D (5 bases). The chain's CDR3 is CASSYSFQGAEAFF. The CDR3, as DNA: TGTGCCAGCAGTTACTCCTTCCAGGGTGCTGAAGCTTTCTTT.